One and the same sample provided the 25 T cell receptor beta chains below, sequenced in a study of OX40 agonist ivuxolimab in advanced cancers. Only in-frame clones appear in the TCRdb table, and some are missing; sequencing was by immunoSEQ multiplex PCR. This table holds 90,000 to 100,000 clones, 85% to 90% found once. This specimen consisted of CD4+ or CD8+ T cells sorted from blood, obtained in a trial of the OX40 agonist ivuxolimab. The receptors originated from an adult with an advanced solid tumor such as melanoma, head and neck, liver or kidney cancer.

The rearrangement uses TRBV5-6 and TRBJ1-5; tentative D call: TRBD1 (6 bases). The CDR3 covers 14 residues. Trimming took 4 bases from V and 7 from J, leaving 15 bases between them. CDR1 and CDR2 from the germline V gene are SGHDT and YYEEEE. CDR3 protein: CASSHARGKQPQHF. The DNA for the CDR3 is TGTGCCAGCAGCCATGCCAGGGGAAAGCAGCCCCAGCATTTT.

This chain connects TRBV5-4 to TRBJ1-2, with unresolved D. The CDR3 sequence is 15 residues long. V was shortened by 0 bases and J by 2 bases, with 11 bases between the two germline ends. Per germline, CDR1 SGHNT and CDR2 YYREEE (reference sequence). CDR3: CASSLEAGRNYGYTF. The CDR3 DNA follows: TGTGCCAGCAGCTTGGAGGCAGGCCGAAACTATGGCTACACCTTC. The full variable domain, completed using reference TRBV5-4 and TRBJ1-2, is ETGVTQSPTHLIKTRGQQVTLRCSSQSGHNTVSWYQQALGQGPQFIFQYYREEENGRGNFPPRFSGLQFPNYSSELNVNALELDDSALYLCASSLEAGRNYGYTFGSGTRLTVV.

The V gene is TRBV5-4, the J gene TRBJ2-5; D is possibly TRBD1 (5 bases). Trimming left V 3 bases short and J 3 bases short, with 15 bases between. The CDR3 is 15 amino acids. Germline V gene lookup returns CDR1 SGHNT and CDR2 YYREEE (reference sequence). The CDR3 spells CASSSFEGAEETQYF. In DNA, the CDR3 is TGTGCCAGCAGCTCTTTTGAAGGGGCTGAAGAGACCCAGTACTTC.

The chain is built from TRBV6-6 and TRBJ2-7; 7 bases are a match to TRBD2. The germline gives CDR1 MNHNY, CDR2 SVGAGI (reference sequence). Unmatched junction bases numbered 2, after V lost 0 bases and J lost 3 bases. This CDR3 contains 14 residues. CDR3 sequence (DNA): TGTGCCAGCAGTTACTCCGCTAGCGGCTACGAGCAGTACTTC. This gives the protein CASSYSASGYEQYF.

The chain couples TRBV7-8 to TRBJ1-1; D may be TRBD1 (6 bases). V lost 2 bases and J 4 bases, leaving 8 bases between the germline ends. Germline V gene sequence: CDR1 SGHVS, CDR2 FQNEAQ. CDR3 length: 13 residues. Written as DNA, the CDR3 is TGTGCCAGCAGCTTATACAGGGTCACTGAAGCTTTCTTT. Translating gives CASSLYRVTEAFF.

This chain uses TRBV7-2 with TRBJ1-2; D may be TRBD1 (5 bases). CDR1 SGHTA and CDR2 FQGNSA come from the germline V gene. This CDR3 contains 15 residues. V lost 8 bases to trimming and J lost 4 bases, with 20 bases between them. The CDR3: CASASVAGPGYGYTF. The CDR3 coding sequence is TGTGCCAGCGCTTCCGTCGCGGGGCCGGGCTATGGCTACACCTTC.

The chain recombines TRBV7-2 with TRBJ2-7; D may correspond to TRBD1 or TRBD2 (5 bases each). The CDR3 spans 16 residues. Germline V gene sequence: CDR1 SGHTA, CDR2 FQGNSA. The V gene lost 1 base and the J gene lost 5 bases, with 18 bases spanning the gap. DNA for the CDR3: TGTGCCAGCAGCTTAGTAGGGGCGGGTGTGGGTAACGAGCAGTACTTC. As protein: CASSLVGAGVGNEQYF. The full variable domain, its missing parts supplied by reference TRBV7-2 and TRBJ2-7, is GAGVSQSPSNKVTEKGKDVELRCDPISGHTALYWYRQSLGQGLEFLIYFQGNSAPDKSGLPSDRFSAERTGGSVSTLTIQRTQQEDSAVYLCASSLVGAGVGNEQYFGPGTRLTVT.

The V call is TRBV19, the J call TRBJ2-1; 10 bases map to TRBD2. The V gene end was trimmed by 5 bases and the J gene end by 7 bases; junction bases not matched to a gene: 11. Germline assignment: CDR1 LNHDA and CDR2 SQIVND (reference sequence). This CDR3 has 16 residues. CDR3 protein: CASSAGAGGGLNEQFF. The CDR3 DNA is TGTGCCAGTAGTGCGGGAGCGGGAGGGGGATTGAATGAGCAGTTCTTC.

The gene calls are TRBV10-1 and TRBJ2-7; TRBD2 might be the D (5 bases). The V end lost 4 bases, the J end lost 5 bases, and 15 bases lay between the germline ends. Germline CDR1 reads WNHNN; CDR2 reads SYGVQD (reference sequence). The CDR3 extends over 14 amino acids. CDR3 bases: TGCGCCAGCAGTGTAAGAGGGAGCGACAACGAGCAGTACTTC. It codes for CASSVRGSDNEQYF.

The CDR3 spells CASSRTAGGTDTQYF. The CDR3 region has the DNA TGTGCCAGCAGCCGTACGGCGGGAGGCACAGATACGCAGTATTTT. The chain is built from TRBV7-9 and TRBJ2-3; 7 nucleotides line up with TRBD2. Trimming took 5 bases from V and 1 from J; bases not matched to a gene: 6. Per germline, CDR1 SEHNR and CDR2 FQNEAQ (reference sequence). The CDR3 is 15 residues long.

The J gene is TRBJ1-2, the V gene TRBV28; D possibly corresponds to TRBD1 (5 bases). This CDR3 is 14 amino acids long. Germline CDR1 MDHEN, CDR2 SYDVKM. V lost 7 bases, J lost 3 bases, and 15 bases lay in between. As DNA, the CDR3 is TGTGCCAGCAACCCCCCAGGGCAGGACTATGGCTACACCTTC. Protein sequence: CASNPPGQDYGYTF.

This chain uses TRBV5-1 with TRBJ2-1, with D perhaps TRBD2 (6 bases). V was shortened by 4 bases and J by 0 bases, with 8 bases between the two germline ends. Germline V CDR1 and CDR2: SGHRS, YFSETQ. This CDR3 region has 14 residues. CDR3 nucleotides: TGCGCCAGCAGCATCGGGGGCTCCTACAATGAGCAGTTCTTC. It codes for CASSIGGSYNEQFF.

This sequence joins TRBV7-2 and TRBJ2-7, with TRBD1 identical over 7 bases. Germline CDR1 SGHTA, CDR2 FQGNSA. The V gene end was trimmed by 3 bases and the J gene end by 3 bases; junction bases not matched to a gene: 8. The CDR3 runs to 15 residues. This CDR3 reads CASSFGQAANYEQYF. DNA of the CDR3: TGTGCCAGCAGCTTCGGACAGGCCGCCAACTACGAGCAGTACTTC.

The CDR3 here is CASSPGHLGGRSGYTF. The CDR3 nucleotides are TGTGCCAGCAGCCCGGGTCATCTTGGAGGGCGGTCTGGCTACACCTTC. The J gene is TRBJ1-2, the V gene TRBV7-3; D uncertain. CDR3 length: 16 amino acids. Trimming cost V 5 bases and J 7 bases, with 23 bases left between them. The V gene's germline CDR1 is SGHTA and CDR2 FQGTGA.

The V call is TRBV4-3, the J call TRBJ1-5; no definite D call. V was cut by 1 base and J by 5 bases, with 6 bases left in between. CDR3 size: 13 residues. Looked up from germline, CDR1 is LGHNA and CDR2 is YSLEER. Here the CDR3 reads CASSQAMDQPQHF. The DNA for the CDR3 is TGCGCCAGCAGCCAAGCTATGGATCAGCCCCAGCATTTT.

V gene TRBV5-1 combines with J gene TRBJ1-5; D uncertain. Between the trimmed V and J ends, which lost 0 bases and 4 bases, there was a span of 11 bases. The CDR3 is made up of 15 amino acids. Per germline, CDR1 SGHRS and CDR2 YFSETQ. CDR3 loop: CASSLAGRENQPQHF. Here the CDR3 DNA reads TGCGCCAGCAGCTTGGCCGGTCGGGAGAATCAGCCCCAGCATTTT.

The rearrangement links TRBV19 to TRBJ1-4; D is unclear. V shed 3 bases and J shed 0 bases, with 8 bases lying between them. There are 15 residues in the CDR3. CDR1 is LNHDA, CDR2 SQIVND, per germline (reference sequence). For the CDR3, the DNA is TGTGCCAGTAGTATTCAGGCCGCAACTAATGAAAAACTGTTTTTT. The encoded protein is CASSIQAATNEKLFF.

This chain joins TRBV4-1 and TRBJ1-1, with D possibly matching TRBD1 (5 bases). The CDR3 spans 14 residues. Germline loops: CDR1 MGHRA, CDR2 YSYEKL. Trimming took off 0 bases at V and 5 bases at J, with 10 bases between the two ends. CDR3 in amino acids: CASSQERGWTEAFF. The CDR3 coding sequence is TGCGCCAGCAGCCAAGAAAGGGGTTGGACTGAAGCTTTCTTT.

DNA of the CDR3: TGTGCCAGCAGCTTAGCGGCAGGGGTGCGCGCCGGGGAGCTGTTTTTT. Translation: CASSLAAGVRAGELFF. The chain has TRBV7-2 and TRBJ2-2; a possible D gene is TRBD1 (6 bases). CDR1 and CDR2 from the germline V gene are SGHTA and FQGNSA. The CDR3 spans 16 residues. The V end was cut by 0 bases, the J end by 6 bases, with 14 bases between.

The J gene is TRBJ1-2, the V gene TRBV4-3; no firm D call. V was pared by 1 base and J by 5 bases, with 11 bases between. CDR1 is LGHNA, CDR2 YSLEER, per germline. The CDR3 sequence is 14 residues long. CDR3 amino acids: CASSQGMSRYGYTF. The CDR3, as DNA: TGCGCCAGCAGCCAAGGAATGTCGAGGTATGGCTACACCTTC.

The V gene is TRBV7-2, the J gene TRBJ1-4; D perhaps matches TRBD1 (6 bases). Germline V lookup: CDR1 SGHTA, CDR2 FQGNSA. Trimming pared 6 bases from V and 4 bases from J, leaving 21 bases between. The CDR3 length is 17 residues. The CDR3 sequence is CASSRERRTAYNEKLFF. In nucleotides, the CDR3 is TGTGCCAGCAGTCGCGAACGGCGGACAGCTTATAATGAAAAACTGTTTTTT.

CDR3 protein: CASIGQGGNTEAFF. In DNA, the CDR3 is TGTGCCAGCATAGGACAAGGGGGGAACACTGAAGCTTTCTTT. V usage is TRBV6-5 and J usage is TRBJ1-1; TRBD1 might be the D (6 bases). CDR3 length: 14 amino acids. The V gene's germline CDR1 is MNHEY and CDR2 SVGAGI. V lost 7 bases, J lost 1 base, and 13 bases lay in between.

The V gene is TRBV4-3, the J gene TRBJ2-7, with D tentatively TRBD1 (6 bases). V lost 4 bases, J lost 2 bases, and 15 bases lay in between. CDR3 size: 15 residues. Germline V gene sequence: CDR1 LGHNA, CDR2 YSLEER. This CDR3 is CASSPGTYGTYEQYF. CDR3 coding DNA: TGCGCCAGCAGCCCCGGGACATACGGGACCTACGAGCAGTACTTC.

The CDR3 region is CASSFAGGRTDTQYF. The DNA for the CDR3 is TGTGCCAGCAGTTTCGCCGGGGGGAGGACAGATACGCAGTATTTT. The chain combines TRBV27 with TRBJ2-3, with 7 bases lining up with TRBD2. The CDR3 sequence is 15 residues long. In germline, CDR1 is MNHEY, CDR2 SMNVEV (reference sequence). Trimming at V came to 3 bases and at J to 3 bases, leaving 6 bases not matched to a gene.

The CDR3 here is CASSFRLAGVGELFF. Written as DNA, the CDR3 is TGTGCCAGCAGTTTTCGGTTGGCGGGAGTCGGGGAGCTGTTTTTT. The chain couples TRBV28 to TRBJ2-2; 7 nucleotides agree with TRBD2. The CDR3 length is 15 residues. The germline V gene encodes CDR1 MDHEN and CDR2 SYDVKM. Trimming took 3 bases from V and 7 from J; bases not matched to a gene: 8.